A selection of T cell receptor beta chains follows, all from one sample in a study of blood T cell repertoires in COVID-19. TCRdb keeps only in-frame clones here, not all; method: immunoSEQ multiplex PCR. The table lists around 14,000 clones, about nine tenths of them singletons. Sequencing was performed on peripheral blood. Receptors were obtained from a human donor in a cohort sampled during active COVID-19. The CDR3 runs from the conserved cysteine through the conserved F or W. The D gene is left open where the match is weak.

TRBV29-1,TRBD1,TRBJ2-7,CSVEVWRDRVNYEQYF
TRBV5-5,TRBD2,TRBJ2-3,CASSLDPLAGVFPDTQYF
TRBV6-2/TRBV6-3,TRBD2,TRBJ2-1,CASSPLAGWYNEQFF
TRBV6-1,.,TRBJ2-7,CASSEHPGLLYEQYF
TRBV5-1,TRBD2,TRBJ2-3,CASSFGLAGDTQYF
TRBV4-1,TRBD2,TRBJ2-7,CASSQDSSGGAYEQYF
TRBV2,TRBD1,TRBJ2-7,CASSDRDRAGEQYF
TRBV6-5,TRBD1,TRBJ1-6,CASSYDRVDNSPLHF
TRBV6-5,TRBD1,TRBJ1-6,CASRSGGGGNSPLHF
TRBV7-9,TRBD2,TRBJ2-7,CASSPTSGRKNEQYF
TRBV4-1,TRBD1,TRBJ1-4,CASSQAKTGGARRTNEKLFF
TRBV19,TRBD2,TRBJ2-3,CASSRIAGGTDTQYF
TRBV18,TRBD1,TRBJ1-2,CASSLAGGIDGYTF
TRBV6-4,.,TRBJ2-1,CASSDDLEHNEQFF
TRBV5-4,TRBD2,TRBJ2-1,CASSISSSGTYNEQFF
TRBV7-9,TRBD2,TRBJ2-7,CASSRGTSGYEQYF
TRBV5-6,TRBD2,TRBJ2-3,CASSLAGATSTDTQYF
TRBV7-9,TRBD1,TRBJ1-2,CASSLGPDRAPRFNYGYTF
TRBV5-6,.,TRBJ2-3,CASSLDGGRTDTQYF
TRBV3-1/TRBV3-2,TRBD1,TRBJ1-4,CASSQGSPGTGQKLFF
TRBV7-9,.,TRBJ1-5,CASSSDRNNQPQHF
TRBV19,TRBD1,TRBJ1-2,CASSTPGQGSGYTF
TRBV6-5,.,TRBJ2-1,CASSIPGAGLSKQFF
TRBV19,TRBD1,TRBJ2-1,CASSMSWQGAYNEQFF
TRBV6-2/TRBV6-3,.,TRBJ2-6,CASSSAGSGANVLTF
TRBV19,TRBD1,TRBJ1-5,CASSTTGENGQPQHF
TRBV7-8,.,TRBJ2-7,CASSPTSYYEQYF
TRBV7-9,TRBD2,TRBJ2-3,CASSPNSGRVATDTQYF
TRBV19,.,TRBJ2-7,CASTHREGHEQYF
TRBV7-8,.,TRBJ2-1,CASSLAGGLYNEQFF
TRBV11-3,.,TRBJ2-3,CASSPGADTQYF
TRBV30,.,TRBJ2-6,CAWSAPGFSGANVLTF
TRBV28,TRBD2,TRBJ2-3,CASSPLAGLEVDTQYF
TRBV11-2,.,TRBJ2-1,CASSQGQRDSYNEQFF
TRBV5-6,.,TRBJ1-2,CASSFGQRANYGYTF
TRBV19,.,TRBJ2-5,CASSIDVLAETQYF
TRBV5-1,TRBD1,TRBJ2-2,CASSPDRGNTGELFF
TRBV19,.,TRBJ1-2,CASSFKQAGYGYTF
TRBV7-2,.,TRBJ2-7,CASSFEAGLTYEQYF
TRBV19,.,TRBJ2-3,CASSRGAGSTDTQYF
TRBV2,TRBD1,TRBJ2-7,CASSAGTEVYEQYF
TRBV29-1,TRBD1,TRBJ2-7,CSVFDRGSYEQYF
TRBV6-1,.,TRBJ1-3,CASSERWTASGNTIYF
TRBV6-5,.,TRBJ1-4,CASSYSNRAGEKLFF
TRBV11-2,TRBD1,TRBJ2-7,CASSGSGTGAYEQYF
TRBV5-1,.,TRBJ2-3,CASSLGLDFTDTQYF
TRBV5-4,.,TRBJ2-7,CASSFDYLSYEQYF
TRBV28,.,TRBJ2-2,CASSFLRNTGELFF
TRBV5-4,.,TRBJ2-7,CASSYNPSDEQYF
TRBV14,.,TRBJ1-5,CASSQAGSTPQHF
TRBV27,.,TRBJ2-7,CASTGGDEQYF
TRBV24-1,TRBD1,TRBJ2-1,CATSETGIHEQFF
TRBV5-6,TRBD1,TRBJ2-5,CASSLDRGETQYF
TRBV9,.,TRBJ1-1,CASSVASTQIVPEAFF
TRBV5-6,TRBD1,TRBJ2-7,CASSRDRGPSYEQYF
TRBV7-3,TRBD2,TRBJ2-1,CASSISGGAHNEQFF
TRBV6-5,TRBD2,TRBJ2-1,CASTTGGRPYNEQFF
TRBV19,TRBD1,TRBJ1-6,CASSIQGANSPLHF
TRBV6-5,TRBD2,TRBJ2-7,CASSLLAGGPDEQYF
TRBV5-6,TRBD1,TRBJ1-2,CASRRTGVYGYTF